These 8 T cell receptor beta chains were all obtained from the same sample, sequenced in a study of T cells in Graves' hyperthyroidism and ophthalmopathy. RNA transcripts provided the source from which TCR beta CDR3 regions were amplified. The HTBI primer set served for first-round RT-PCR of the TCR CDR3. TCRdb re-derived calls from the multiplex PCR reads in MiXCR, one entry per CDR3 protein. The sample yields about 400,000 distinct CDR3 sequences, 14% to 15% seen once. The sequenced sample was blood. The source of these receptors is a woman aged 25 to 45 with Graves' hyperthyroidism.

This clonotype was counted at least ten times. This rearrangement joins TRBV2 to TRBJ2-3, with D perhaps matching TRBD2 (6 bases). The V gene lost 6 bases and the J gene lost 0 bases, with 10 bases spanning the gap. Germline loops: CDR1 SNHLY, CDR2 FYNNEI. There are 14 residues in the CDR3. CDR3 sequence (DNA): TGTGCCAGCAGGGACTACAGGAGCACAGATACGCAGTATTTT. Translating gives CASRDYRSTDTQYF.

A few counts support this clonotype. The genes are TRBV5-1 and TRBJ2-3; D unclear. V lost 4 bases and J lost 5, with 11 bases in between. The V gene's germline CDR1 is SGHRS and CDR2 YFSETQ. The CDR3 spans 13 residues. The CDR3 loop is CASSHPLVDTQYF. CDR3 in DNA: TGCGCCAGCAGCCATCCCTTGGTAGATACGCAGTATTTT.

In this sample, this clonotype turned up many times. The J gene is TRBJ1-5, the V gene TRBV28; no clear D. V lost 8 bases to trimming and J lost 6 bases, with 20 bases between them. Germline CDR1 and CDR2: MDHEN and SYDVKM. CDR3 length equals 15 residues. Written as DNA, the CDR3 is TGTGCCAGCTGCCGCCCGACTACGGGAGGTCAGCCCCAGCATTTT. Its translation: CASCRPTTGGQPQHF.

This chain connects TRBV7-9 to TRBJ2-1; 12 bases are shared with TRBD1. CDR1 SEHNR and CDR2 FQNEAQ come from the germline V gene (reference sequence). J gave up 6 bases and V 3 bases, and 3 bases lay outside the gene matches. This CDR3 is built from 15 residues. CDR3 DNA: TGTGCCAGCAGCTTGGGACAGGGGGCCTCCAATGAGCAGTTCTTC. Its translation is CASSLGQGASNEQFF.

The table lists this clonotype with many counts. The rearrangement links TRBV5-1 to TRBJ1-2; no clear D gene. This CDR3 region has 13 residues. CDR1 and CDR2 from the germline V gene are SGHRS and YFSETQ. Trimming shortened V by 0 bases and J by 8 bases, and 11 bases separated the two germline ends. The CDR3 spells CASSLDGLDGYTF. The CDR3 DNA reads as TGCGCCAGCAGCTTGGATGGTTTAGACGGCTACACCTTC.

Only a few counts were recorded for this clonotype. The CDR3 protein is CASTGGQTRLNEQFF. The CDR3 bases are TGTGCCAGTACTGGGGGACAGACGAGACTCAATGAGCAGTTCTTC. The chain has TRBV19 and TRBJ2-1, with 7 bases that match TRBD1. CDR1 LNHDA and CDR2 SQIVND come from the germline V gene (reference sequence). The trim removed 7 bases at V and 6 bases at J, leaving 12 bases unmatched. This CDR3 spans 15 amino acids.

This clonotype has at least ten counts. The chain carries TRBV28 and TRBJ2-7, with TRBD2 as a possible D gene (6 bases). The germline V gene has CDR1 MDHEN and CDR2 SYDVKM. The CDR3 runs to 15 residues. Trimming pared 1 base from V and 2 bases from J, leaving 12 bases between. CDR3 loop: CASSLSGTLPYEQYF. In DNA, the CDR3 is TGTGCCAGCAGTTTATCCGGGACTCTACCCTACGAGCAGTACTTC.

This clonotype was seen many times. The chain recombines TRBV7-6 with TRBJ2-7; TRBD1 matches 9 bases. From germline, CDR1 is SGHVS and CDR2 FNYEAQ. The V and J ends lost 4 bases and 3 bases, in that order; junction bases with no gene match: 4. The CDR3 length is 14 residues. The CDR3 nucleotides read TGTGCCAGCAGCTCGGGACAGGGACGCTACGAGCAGTACTTC. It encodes CASSSGQGRYEQYF.